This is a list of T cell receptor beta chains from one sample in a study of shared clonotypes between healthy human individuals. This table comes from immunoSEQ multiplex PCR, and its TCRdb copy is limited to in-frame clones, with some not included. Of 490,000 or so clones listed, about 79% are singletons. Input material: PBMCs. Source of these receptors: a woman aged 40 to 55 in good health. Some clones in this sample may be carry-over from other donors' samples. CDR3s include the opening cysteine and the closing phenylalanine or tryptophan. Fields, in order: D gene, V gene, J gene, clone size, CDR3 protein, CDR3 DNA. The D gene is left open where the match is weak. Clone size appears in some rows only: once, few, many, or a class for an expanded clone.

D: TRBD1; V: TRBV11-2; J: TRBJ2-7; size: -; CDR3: CASSPDRDRGHEQYF; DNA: TGTGCCAGCAGCCCCGACCGGGACAGGGGGCACGAGCAGTACTTC
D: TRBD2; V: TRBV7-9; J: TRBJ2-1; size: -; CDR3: CASSMSGRGYNEQFF; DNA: TGTGCCAGCAGCATGAGCGGGAGGGGTTACAATGAGCAGTTCTTC
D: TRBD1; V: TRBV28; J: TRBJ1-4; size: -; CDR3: CASSLYPGQGRGEKLFF; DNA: TGTGCCAGCAGTCTTTATCCGGGACAGGGTCGGGGTGAAAAACTGTTTTTT
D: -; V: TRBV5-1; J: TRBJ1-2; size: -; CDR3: CASSPDIFYGYTF; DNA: TGCGCCAGCAGTCCAGACATCTTCTATGGCTACACCTTC
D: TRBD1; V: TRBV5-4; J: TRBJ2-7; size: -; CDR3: CASSSGPDRGSYEQYF; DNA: TGTGCCAGCAGCTCGGGCCCGGACAGGGGCTCCTACGAGCAGTACTTC
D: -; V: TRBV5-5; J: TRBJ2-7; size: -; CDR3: CASSLTGTPSSYEQYF; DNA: TGTGCCAGCAGCTTGACCGGGACACCCTCCTCCTACGAGCAGTACTTC
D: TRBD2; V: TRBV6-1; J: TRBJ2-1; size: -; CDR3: CASSDRDYYNEQFF; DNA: TGTGCCAGCAGTGATAGGGACTACTACAATGAGCAGTTCTTC
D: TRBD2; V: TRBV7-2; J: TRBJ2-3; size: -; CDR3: CASSPNRLADTQYF; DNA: TGTGCCAGCAGCCCCAACCGACTAGCGGATACGCAGTATTTT
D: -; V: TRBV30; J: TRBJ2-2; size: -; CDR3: CASMAGLNTGELFF; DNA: TGTGCCTCAATGGCAGGATTGAACACCGGGGAGCTGTTTTTT
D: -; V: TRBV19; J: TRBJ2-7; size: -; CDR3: CASSRNVPSYEQYF; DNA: TGTGCCAGTAGTCGGAACGTCCCCTCCTACGAGCAGTACTTC
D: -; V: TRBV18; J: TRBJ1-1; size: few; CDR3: CASSPRSSGTEAFF; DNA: TGTGCCAGCTCACCCAGAAGCTCGGGGACTGAAGCTTTCTTT
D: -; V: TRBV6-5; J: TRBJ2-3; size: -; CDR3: CASSPGSTDTQYF; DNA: TGTGCCAGCAGCCCGGGAAGCACAGATACGCAGTATTTT
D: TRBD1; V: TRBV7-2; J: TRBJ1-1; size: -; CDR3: CASIIQAGGADTEAFF; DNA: TGTGCCAGTATTATTCAGGCAGGGGGCGCGGACACTGAAGCTTTCTTT
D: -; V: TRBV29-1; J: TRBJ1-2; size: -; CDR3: CSVGQNYGYTF; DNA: TGCAGCGTTGGGCAGAACTATGGCTACACCTTC
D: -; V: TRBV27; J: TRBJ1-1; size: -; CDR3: CASSFGRDTEAFF; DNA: TGTGCCAGCAGTTTTGGAAGGGACACTGAAGCTTTCTTT
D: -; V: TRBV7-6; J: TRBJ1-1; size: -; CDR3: CASSLGLGRNTEAFF; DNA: TGTGCCAGCAGCTTAGGGCTGGGGCGGAACACTGAAGCTTTCTTT
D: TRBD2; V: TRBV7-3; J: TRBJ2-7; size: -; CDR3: CASSLGSGASYEQYF; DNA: TGTGCCAGCAGCTTAGGTAGCGGGGCCTCCTACGAGCAGTACTTC
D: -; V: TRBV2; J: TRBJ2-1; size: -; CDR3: CASTTAHEQFF; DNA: TGTGCCAGCACCACAGCCCATGAGCAGTTCTTC
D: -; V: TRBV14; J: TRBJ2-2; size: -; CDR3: CASSQETTGELFF; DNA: TGTGCCAGCAGCCAAGAAACGACCGGGGAGCTGTTTTTT
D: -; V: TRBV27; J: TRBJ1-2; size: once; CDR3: CASSYTGSYGYTF; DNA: TGTGCCAGCAGTTATACAGGGAGCTATGGCTACACCTTC
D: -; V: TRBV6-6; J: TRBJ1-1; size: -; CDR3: CASSYLVNTEAFF; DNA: TGTGCCAGCAGTTACCTAGTGAACACTGAAGCTTTCTTT
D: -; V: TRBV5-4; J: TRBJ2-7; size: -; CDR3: CASSLDGGVGYEQYF; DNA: TGTGCCAGCAGCTTGGACGGGGGAGTCGGCTACGAGCAGTACTTC
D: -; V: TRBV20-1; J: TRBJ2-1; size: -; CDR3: CSAESGDEQFF; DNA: TGCAGTGCTGAGTCAGGTGATGAGCAGTTCTTC
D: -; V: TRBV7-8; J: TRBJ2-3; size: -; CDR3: CASSLVAGLPTDTQYF; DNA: TGTGCCAGCAGCTTAGTCGCGGGACTTCCGACGGATACGCAGTATTTT
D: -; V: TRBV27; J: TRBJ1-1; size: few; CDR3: CASSLTTGLANTEAFF; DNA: TGTGCCAGCAGTTTAACCACAGGGCTGGCGAACACTGAAGCTTTCTTT